Listed here are 11 T cell receptor beta chains from one sample, sequenced in a study of cytomegalovirus exposure and HLA in healthy donors. PCR involved 60 Vbeta and 13 Jbeta primers. This table comes from immunoSEQ multiplex PCR, and its TCRdb copy is limited to in-frame clones, with some not included. The sample has about 110,000 clones, roughly 77% seen once. Sequenced: PBMCs. These receptors were collected from a man aged 35 to 55 in good health and CMV-seronegative.

The chain couples TRBV7-9 to TRBJ2-2, with TRBD1 as a possible D gene (6 bases). Germline CDR1 SEHNR, CDR2 FQNEAQ (reference sequence). Trimming stripped 8 bases from V and 1 base from J, with 17 bases between. There are 16 residues in the CDR3. DNA of the CDR3: TGTGCCAGCCAGGGGATAAGGAGTCTGAACACCGGGGAGCTGTTTTTT. It translates to CASQGIRSLNTGELFF.

The V call is TRBV5-1, the J call TRBJ2-2; unclear D gene. Germline CDR1 and CDR2: SGHRS and YFSETQ. V was pared by 2 bases and J by 0 bases, with 8 bases between. This CDR3 is 15 amino acids long. CDR3 nucleotides: TGCGCCAGCAGCTTACCTACCACGAACACCGGGGAGCTGTTTTTT. Its protein product is CASSLPTTNTGELFF.

This clone came up once. The rearrangement uses TRBV7-3 and TRBJ1-1; D may be TRBD1 (5 bases). The CDR3 loop spans 15 amino acids. Germline V lookup: CDR1 SGHTA, CDR2 FQGTGA. V was shortened by 5 bases and J by 6 bases, with 19 bases between the two germline ends. CDR3 bases: TGTGCCAGCAGCCCCGGGGGTACCCTCTTTTCTGAAGCTTTCTTT. The encoded protein is CASSPGGTLFSEAFF. The whole variable domain, filled in from reference TRBV7-3 and TRBJ1-1, reads GAGVSQTPSNKVTEKGKYVELRCDPISGHTALYWYRQSLGQGPEFLIYFQGTGAADDSGLPNDRFFAVRPEGSVSTLKIQRTERGDSAVYLCASSPGGTLFSEAFFGQGTRLTVV.

The chain combines TRBV5-6 with TRBJ2-7; 7 bases are a match to TRBD1. This CDR3 has 14 amino acids. Germline CDR1 is SGHDT and CDR2 is YYEEEE. Trimming at V came to 4 bases and at J to 5 bases, leaving 9 bases not matched to a gene. The CDR3 sequence: CASSPTTGYNEQYF. The CDR3 DNA reads as TGTGCCAGCAGCCCAACGACAGGGTACAACGAGCAGTACTTC.

The rearrangement joins TRBV4-1 to TRBJ1-1; a weak D match, TRBD1 (6 bases). Germline V gives CDR1 MGHRA, CDR2 YSYEKL. V was shortened by 0 bases and J by 5 bases, with 10 bases between the two germline ends. The CDR3 is 14 amino acids. Here the CDR3 reads CASSQDAGVTEAFF. DNA for the CDR3: TGCGCCAGCAGCCAAGATGCAGGGGTTACTGAAGCTTTCTTT.

This chain links TRBV29-1 with TRBJ2-5; TRBD2 matches at 12 bases. This CDR3 is built from 12 residues. J was trimmed by 5 bases and V by 5 bases; bases with no gene match: 0. Looked up from germline, CDR1 is SQVTM and CDR2 is ANQGSEA. CDR3 nucleotides: TGCAGCGTTACTAGCGGGGGGGAGACCCAGTACTTC. Its translation is CSVTSGGETQYF.

The chain couples TRBV7-9 to TRBJ1-1, with 7 bases identical to TRBD1. J lost 0 bases, V lost 5 bases, and 15 bases had no gene match. Germline V CDR1 and CDR2: SEHNR, FQNEAQ (reference sequence). This CDR3 comprises 18 residues. The CDR3 sequence is CASSPGQFLDLVNTEAFF. CDR3 coding DNA: TGTGCCAGCAGCCCGGGACAGTTTTTAGATCTGGTGAACACTGAAGCTTTCTTT.

The chain combines TRBV18 with TRBJ1-2, with no clear D. This CDR3 has 12 residues. Germline V gene lookup returns CDR1 KGHSH and CDR2 LQKENI. V lost 1 base to trimming and J lost 7 bases, with 7 bases between them. DNA for the CDR3: TGTGCCAGCTCACCACAATCAGGTGGCTACACCTTC. It yields the protein CASSPQSGGYTF.

The genes are TRBV5-1 and TRBJ2-2; 7 bases map to TRBD1. Germline lookup yields CDR1 SGHRS and CDR2 YFSETQ. V was clipped by 3 bases and J by 1 base; unmatched bases: 6. This CDR3 region has 16 residues. The CDR3, as DNA: TGCGCCAGCAGCTATAGGACAGGTCAGAACACCGGGGAGCTGTTTTTT. The encoded protein is CASSYRTGQNTGELFF.

This clone was picked up a small number of times. This chain uses TRBV5-1 with TRBJ2-7, with 8 bases aligning to TRBD1. The J segment lost 4 bases and the V segment lost 1 base, leaving 7 bases of the junction unmatched. The length of the CDR3 is 15 residues. Germline loops: CDR1 SGHRS, CDR2 YFSETQ. The CDR3 reads CASSLSTGDFYEQYF. CDR3 coding DNA: TGCGCCAGCAGCTTGTCGACAGGGGATTTTTACGAGCAGTACTTC. The complete variable domain, with remaining parts taken from reference TRBV5-1 and TRBJ2-7, reads KAGVTQTPRYLIKTRGQQVTLSCSPISGHRSVSWYQQTPGQGLQFLFEYFSETQRNKGNFPGRFSGRQFSNSRSEMNVSTLELGDSALYLCASSLSTGDFYEQYFGPGTRLTVT.

J is TRBJ2-1 and V is TRBV5-1; D remains unclear. Germline V CDR1 and CDR2: SGHRS, YFSETQ. V was trimmed by 2 bases and J by 1 base, leaving 10 bases between them. The CDR3 contains 15 residues. The CDR3, as DNA: TGCGCCAGCAGCTTTGGTAGTCGGTCCTACAATGAGCAGTTCTTC. Protein sequence: CASSFGSRSYNEQFF. The complete variable domain, with remaining parts taken from reference TRBV5-1 and TRBJ2-1, reads KAGVTQTPRYLIKTRGQQVTLSCSPISGHRSVSWYQQTPGQGLQFLFEYFSETQRNKGNFPGRFSGRQFSNSRSEMNVSTLELGDSALYLCASSFGSRSYNEQFFGPGTRLTVL.